What follows is one T cell receptor (beta chain) and its context. The entry originates in a study of blood T cell repertoires in COVID-19. Study in general: Researchers got acute and convalescent COVID-19 samples from the United States, Italy and Spain.

Original processing methods: Estimation of nucleated cell counts was performed using reference gene primer amplification. Profiled with immunoSEQ multiplex PCR; TCRdb holds only in-frame clones, not every one. The DNA gave D and trimming, while V, J and clone size come from that table. The sample consists of tens of thousands of clones, roughly 80% of them appearing once. Deletions cut 0 bases from V and 4 bases from J, with 12 bases between. CDR1 is SEHNR, CDR2 FQNEAQ, per germline (reference sequence). The CDR3 sequence is 16 residues long. The sequencing sample was made of peripheral blood. This clonotype was sampled from a human donor in a cohort sampled during active COVID-19. This chain links TRBV7-9 with TRBJ2-2; D is uncertain. CDR3 DNA sequence: TGTGCCAGCAGCTTAGCTGCAGGCTTCAGCACCGGGGAGCTGTTTTTT. Translated, it gives CASSLAAGFSTGELFF.